A selection of T cell receptor beta chains follows, all from one sample in a study of cytomegalovirus exposure and HLA in healthy donors. The data were produced by immunoSEQ multiplex PCR, yet TCRdb's version contains in-frame clones alone and is incomplete. Among around 200,000 clones, more than 75% were seen once, and the ten largest hold 4.5% to 7%. The sequenced sample was PBMCs. The receptors derive from a man aged 35-49 years in good health and CMV-seropositive. CDR3s include the opening cysteine and the closing phenylalanine or tryptophan. Each record gives: CDR3 length, D gene, J gene, V gene, clone size, CDR3 DNA, CDR3 protein. The D gene is left open where the match is weak. Expanded clones get a size class; other rows say once, few or many, or leave the size out.

CDR3 length: 14; D gene: .; J gene: TRBJ2-5; V gene: TRBV6-5; clone size: .; CDR3 DNA: TGTGCCAGCAGTTACTCCCCACTTCAAGAGACCCAGTACTTC; CDR3 protein: CASSYSPLQETQYF
CDR3 length: 14; D gene: .; J gene: TRBJ1-1; V gene: TRBV19; clone size: .; CDR3 DNA: TGTGCCAGTAGCGCCGACAGGTGGAGGACTGAAGCTTTCTTT; CDR3 protein: CASSADRWRTEAFF
CDR3 length: 15; D gene: .; J gene: TRBJ1-4; V gene: TRBV7-9; clone size: .; CDR3 DNA: TGTGCCAGCAGCCCGACAGGCACTAATGAAAGGGAACTGTTTTTT; CDR3 protein: CASSPTGTNERELFF
CDR3 length: 15; D gene: .; J gene: TRBJ2-6; V gene: TRBV6-5; clone size: .; CDR3 DNA: TGTGCCAGCAGCAACGGGTACTCTGGGGCCAACGTCCTGACTTTC; CDR3 protein: CASSNGYSGANVLTF
CDR3 length: 17; D gene: .; J gene: TRBJ2-7; V gene: TRBV7-8; clone size: .; CDR3 DNA: TGTGCCAGCAGCTCCCCCGGTGGGGGGATGGATCCCTACGAGCAGTACTTC; CDR3 protein: CASSSPGGGMDPYEQYF
CDR3 length: 16; D gene: .; J gene: TRBJ2-1; V gene: TRBV27; clone size: .; CDR3 DNA: TGTGCCAGCAGTTTGAGCCGGGGGGCACCCTACAATGAGCAGTTCTTC; CDR3 protein: CASSLSRGAPYNEQFF
CDR3 length: 15; D gene: .; J gene: TRBJ2-7; V gene: TRBV30; clone size: .; CDR3 DNA: TGTGCCTGGAGTCCCCCCCAGCGGGCAAACTACGAGCAGTACTTC; CDR3 protein: CAWSPPQRANYEQYF
CDR3 length: 14; D gene: TRBD1; J gene: TRBJ2-3; V gene: TRBV29-1; clone size: few; CDR3 DNA: TGCAGCGTTGACCAGGGGGCAGGGACAGATACGCAGTATTTT; CDR3 protein: CSVDQGAGTDTQYF
CDR3 length: 15; D gene: TRBD2; J gene: TRBJ2-1; V gene: TRBV7-9; clone size: once; CDR3 DNA: TGTGCCAGCAACGGGGGGGACCTACCGGGGGATGAGCAGTTCTTC; CDR3 protein: CASNGGDLPGDEQFF
CDR3 length: 15; D gene: .; J gene: TRBJ2-2; V gene: TRBV18; clone size: .; CDR3 DNA: TGTGCCAGCTCCCCGGGCAGGGCGAGGACCGGGGAGCTGTTTTTT; CDR3 protein: CASSPGRARTGELFF
CDR3 length: 15; D gene: .; J gene: TRBJ2-1; V gene: TRBV28; clone size: .; CDR3 DNA: TGTGCCAGCAGTCGGAGCGTCCGCTCCTACAATGAGCAGTTCTTC; CDR3 protein: CASSRSVRSYNEQFF
CDR3 length: 15; D gene: TRBD1; J gene: TRBJ1-2; V gene: TRBV6-6; clone size: .; CDR3 DNA: TGTGCCAGCAGACTTGCACAGACAGGGAATGTTGGCTACACCTTC; CDR3 protein: CASRLAQTGNVGYTF
CDR3 length: 14; D gene: .; J gene: TRBJ1-5; V gene: TRBV7-2; clone size: few; CDR3 DNA: TGTGCCAGCAGCTTATTAATGAGCAATCAGCCCCAGCATTTT; CDR3 protein: CASSLLMSNQPQHF
CDR3 length: 15; D gene: TRBD1; J gene: TRBJ1-1; V gene: TRBV6-1; clone size: .; CDR3 DNA: TGTGCCAGCAGCGGGGAAACAGGGGTGCGGACTGAAGCTTTCTTT; CDR3 protein: CASSGETGVRTEAFF
CDR3 length: 13; D gene: .; J gene: TRBJ2-1; V gene: TRBV19; clone size: .; CDR3 DNA: TGTGCCAGTAGTATAGACTCGGGGAATGAGCAGTTCTTC; CDR3 protein: CASSIDSGNEQFF
CDR3 length: 14; D gene: .; J gene: TRBJ2-5; V gene: TRBV11-2; clone size: once; CDR3 DNA: TGTGCCAGCAGCTCGGACCCGGGGCAAGAGACCCAGTACTTC; CDR3 protein: CASSSDPGQETQYF
CDR3 length: 15; D gene: TRBD1; J gene: TRBJ2-3; V gene: TRBV5-1; clone size: .; CDR3 DNA: TGCGCCAGCAGCTTGAGGACAGGGGGCGCAGATACGCAGTATTTT; CDR3 protein: CASSLRTGGADTQYF
CDR3 length: 19; D gene: .; J gene: TRBJ1-3; V gene: TRBV6-4; clone size: .; CDR3 DNA: TGTGCCAGCAGTGACCCGACAGCAGCCGCTACCTTCTCTGGAAACACCATATATTTT; CDR3 protein: CASSDPTAAATFSGNTIYF
CDR3 length: 16; D gene: TRBD1; J gene: TRBJ2-3; V gene: TRBV6-5; clone size: once; CDR3 DNA: TGTGCCAGCAGTTACCAGCATGTGGACAGGGGAGATACGCAGTATTTT; CDR3 protein: CASSYQHVDRGDTQYF
CDR3 length: 16; D gene: TRBD2; J gene: TRBJ2-1; V gene: TRBV27; clone size: few; CDR3 DNA: TGTGCCAGCAGTCAATTCGTTGCGGGAGCCTACAATGAGCAGTTCTTC; CDR3 protein: CASSQFVAGAYNEQFF
CDR3 length: 13; D gene: .; J gene: TRBJ1-5; V gene: TRBV10-2; clone size: .; CDR3 DNA: TGCGCCAGCAGTGACACAGGTAATCAGCCCCAGCATTTT; CDR3 protein: CASSDTGNQPQHF
CDR3 length: 19; D gene: TRBD1; J gene: TRBJ2-2; V gene: TRBV18; clone size: .; CDR3 DNA: TGTGCCAGCTCACTATTCGAAAGACAGGGGGCATCGAACACCGGGGAGCTGTTTTTT; CDR3 protein: CASSLFERQGASNTGELFF
CDR3 length: 14; D gene: TRBD1; J gene: TRBJ1-1; V gene: TRBV27; clone size: once; CDR3 DNA: TGTGCCAGCAGCTGGACAGGGGTTAACACTGAAGCTTTCTTT; CDR3 protein: CASSWTGVNTEAFF
CDR3 length: 13; D gene: .; J gene: TRBJ2-5; V gene: TRBV4-1; clone size: .; CDR3 DNA: TGCGCCAGCAGCCAGCTAGCTTATGAGACCCAGTACTTC; CDR3 protein: CASSQLAYETQYF
CDR3 length: 12; D gene: .; J gene: TRBJ2-3; V gene: TRBV5-1; clone size: .; CDR3 DNA: TGCGCCAGCAGATTTAGCAGCGATACGCAGTATTTT; CDR3 protein: CASRFSSDTQYF
CDR3 length: 14; D gene: TRBD1; J gene: TRBJ1-2; V gene: TRBV30; clone size: .; CDR3 DNA: TGTGCCTGGAAACAGGACAGGGTGTACTATGGCTACACCTTC; CDR3 protein: CAWKQDRVYYGYTF
CDR3 length: 20; D gene: TRBD2; J gene: TRBJ2-1; V gene: TRBV4-1; clone size: .; CDR3 DNA: TGCGCCAGCAGCCAAGATCTTAGGACTAGCGGGAGGGCGCGGTACAATGAGCAGTTCTTC; CDR3 protein: CASSQDLRTSGRARYNEQFF
CDR3 length: 16; D gene: TRBD1; J gene: TRBJ1-3; V gene: TRBV5-1; clone size: .; CDR3 DNA: TGCGCCAGCAGCCCCGGGGACAGTCGTTCTGGAAACACCATATATTTT; CDR3 protein: CASSPGDSRSGNTIYF
CDR3 length: 16; D gene: TRBD1; J gene: TRBJ2-2; V gene: TRBV7-3; clone size: .; CDR3 DNA: TGTGCCAGCAGCTTAGGACAGGGGGCGAACACCGGGGAGCTGTTTTTT; CDR3 protein: CASSLGQGANTGELFF
CDR3 length: 16; D gene: .; J gene: TRBJ1-2; V gene: TRBV18; clone size: .; CDR3 DNA: TGTGCCAGCTCACTAAGAGGCGGACTCATATCGGATGGCTACACCTTC; CDR3 protein: CASSLRGGLISDGYTF
CDR3 length: 17; D gene: TRBD2; J gene: TRBJ2-1; V gene: TRBV15; clone size: .; CDR3 DNA: TGTGCCACCAGCAGAGTAAGGGCGGGAGGGCTAGACAATGAGCAGTTCTTC; CDR3 protein: CATSRVRAGGLDNEQFF
CDR3 length: 15; D gene: TRBD1; J gene: TRBJ1-1; V gene: TRBV6-5; clone size: .; CDR3 DNA: TGTGCCAGCATTCTACTGACAGGGTGGGGTTATGAAGCTTTCTTT; CDR3 protein: CASILLTGWGYEAFF
CDR3 length: 12; D gene: .; J gene: TRBJ2-1; V gene: TRBV19; clone size: .; CDR3 DNA: TGTGCCAGTAGTTCCCAGGGAAATGAGCAGTTCTTC; CDR3 protein: CASSSQGNEQFF
CDR3 length: 14; D gene: .; J gene: TRBJ2-1; V gene: TRBV5-4; clone size: .; CDR3 DNA: TGTGCCAGCAGCCCGCCTGGTAGTGTCTACGAGCAGTTCTTC; CDR3 protein: CASSPPGSVYEQFF
CDR3 length: 15; D gene: TRBD1; J gene: TRBJ1-1; V gene: TRBV19; clone size: .; CDR3 DNA: TGTGCCAGTAGCCCAGGAGACAGGGGGCAGACTGAAGCTTTCTTT; CDR3 protein: CASSPGDRGQTEAFF
CDR3 length: 16; D gene: TRBD2; J gene: TRBJ2-1; V gene: TRBV27; clone size: .; CDR3 DNA: TGTGCCAGCAGTCGAAGACTAGCGGGAACCTACAATGAGCAGTTCTTC; CDR3 protein: CASSRRLAGTYNEQFF
CDR3 length: 11; D gene: .; J gene: TRBJ1-1; V gene: TRBV12-5; clone size: .; CDR3 DNA: TGTGCTAGTGGTCAGAGCAGGGAAGCTTTCTTT; CDR3 protein: CASGQSREAFF
CDR3 length: 15; D gene: TRBD1; J gene: TRBJ2-7; V gene: TRBV19; clone size: .; CDR3 DNA: TGTGCCAGTAGTATCTTGGGACAGGCGGCGGGGGAGCAGTACTTC; CDR3 protein: CASSILGQAAGEQYF
CDR3 length: 15; D gene: .; J gene: TRBJ2-1; V gene: TRBV5-1; clone size: .; CDR3 DNA: TGCGCCAGCAGCTTGGAGGGAGTCGGGTACAATGAGCAGTTCTTC; CDR3 protein: CASSLEGVGYNEQFF
CDR3 length: 13; D gene: .; J gene: TRBJ2-1; V gene: TRBV6-5; clone size: once; CDR3 DNA: TGTGCCAGCAGACACTTCGCGGGCAATGAGCAGTTCTTC; CDR3 protein: CASRHFAGNEQFF
CDR3 length: 14; D gene: TRBD2; J gene: TRBJ2-3; V gene: TRBV2; clone size: .; CDR3 DNA: TGTGCCAGCAGGTGGCGGGAGAGCACAGATGCGCAGTATTTT; CDR3 protein: CASRWRESTDAQYF
CDR3 length: 17; D gene: TRBD1; J gene: TRBJ2-6; V gene: TRBV9; clone size: .; CDR3 DNA: TGTGCCAGCAGCTCCCGACAGGGGGGTACTGGGGCCAACGTCCTGACTTTC; CDR3 protein: CASSSRQGGTGANVLTF
CDR3 length: 15; D gene: TRBD1; J gene: TRBJ1-2; V gene: TRBV11-2; clone size: .; CDR3 DNA: TGTGCCAGCGCCAGCTGGGACAGGGCTAACTATGGCTACACCTTC; CDR3 protein: CASASWDRANYGYTF
CDR3 length: 13; D gene: .; J gene: TRBJ2-2; V gene: TRBV27; clone size: .; CDR3 DNA: TGTGCCAGCAGTTTAGGAGGGGCCGGGGGGCTGTTTTTT; CDR3 protein: CASSLGGAGGLFF
CDR3 length: 15; D gene: TRBD1; J gene: TRBJ1-5; V gene: TRBV18; clone size: .; CDR3 DNA: TGTGCCAGCTCACCTGGGACAGGGGAGTATCAGCCCCAGCATTTT; CDR3 protein: CASSPGTGEYQPQHF
CDR3 length: 15; D gene: TRBD1; J gene: TRBJ2-1; V gene: TRBV19; clone size: .; CDR3 DNA: TGTGCCAGTACCACTGGGACAGGGGGGCCCAATGAGCAGTTCTTC; CDR3 protein: CASTTGTGGPNEQFF
CDR3 length: 13; D gene: TRBD1; J gene: TRBJ1-1; V gene: TRBV19; clone size: .; CDR3 DNA: TGTGCCAGTAGTATCAGGGGGCTGACTGAAGCTTTCTTT; CDR3 protein: CASSIRGLTEAFF
CDR3 length: 15; D gene: TRBD2; J gene: TRBJ2-1; V gene: TRBV6-1; clone size: few; CDR3 DNA: TGTGCCACCTCTGTGGGACTAGCTCATGCCAATGAGCAGTTCTTC; CDR3 protein: CATSVGLAHANEQFF
CDR3 length: 14; D gene: TRBD1; J gene: TRBJ1-1; V gene: TRBV27; clone size: .; CDR3 DNA: TGTGCCAGCAGGCGACAGGGGGTATGGGCTGAAGCTTTCTTT; CDR3 protein: CASRRQGVWAEAFF
CDR3 length: 15; D gene: .; J gene: TRBJ2-5; V gene: TRBV2; clone size: .; CDR3 DNA: TGTGCCAGCAGTGAACGCCCCAGCGCCGAAGAGACCCAGTACTTC; CDR3 protein: CASSERPSAEETQYF
CDR3 length: 12; D gene: .; J gene: TRBJ2-7; V gene: TRBV13; clone size: .; CDR3 DNA: TGTGCCAGCAGCCCAACAGGGATCGAGCAGTACTTC; CDR3 protein: CASSPTGIEQYF
CDR3 length: 17; D gene: TRBD2; J gene: TRBJ2-7; V gene: TRBV5-1; clone size: .; CDR3 DNA: TGCGCCAGCAGCAAGGGACTAGCGGGAGGGCTCTCCTACGAGCAGTACTTC; CDR3 protein: CASSKGLAGGLSYEQYF
CDR3 length: 15; D gene: TRBD2; J gene: TRBJ2-2; V gene: TRBV6-1; clone size: .; CDR3 DNA: TGTGCCAGCCGCGGGACCGGGGGGAGCACCGGGGAGCTGTTTTTT; CDR3 protein: CASRGTGGSTGELFF
CDR3 length: 14; D gene: .; J gene: TRBJ2-5; V gene: TRBV7-9; clone size: .; CDR3 DNA: TGTGCCAGCAGCTTAGGGTACAGCCAAGAGACCCAGTACTTC; CDR3 protein: CASSLGYSQETQYF
CDR3 length: 15; D gene: .; J gene: TRBJ1-1; V gene: TRBV6-1; clone size: .; CDR3 DNA: TGTGCCAGCAGTTTGGGCCCAAGGGAGGGCACTGAAGCTTTCTTT; CDR3 protein: CASSLGPREGTEAFF
CDR3 length: 14; D gene: TRBD2; J gene: TRBJ2-1; V gene: TRBV27; clone size: .; CDR3 DNA: TGTGCCAGCAGTTTGAGAGGACTAGTGAATGAGCAGTTCTTC; CDR3 protein: CASSLRGLVNEQFF
CDR3 length: 17; D gene: TRBD1; J gene: TRBJ2-7; V gene: TRBV18; clone size: .; CDR3 DNA: TGTGCCAGCTCACCTCAAAGACCCCGGGACAGATTCTACGAGCAGTACTTC; CDR3 protein: CASSPQRPRDRFYEQYF
CDR3 length: 14; D gene: TRBD1; J gene: TRBJ1-2; V gene: TRBV27; clone size: .; CDR3 DNA: TGTGCCAGCAGTTTACTGACAGGGGGCGATGGCTACACCTTC; CDR3 protein: CASSLLTGGDGYTF